A selection of T cell receptor beta chains follows, all from one sample in a study of OX40 agonist ivuxolimab in advanced cancers. Only in-frame clones appear in the TCRdb table, and some are missing; sequencing was by immunoSEQ multiplex PCR. The sample lists some 41,000 clones; approximately 87% were seen once. Sequenced material: CD4+ or CD8+ T cells sorted from blood, taken in a trial of the OX40 agonist ivuxolimab. These receptors all come from an adult with an advanced solid tumor such as melanoma, head and neck, liver or kidney cancer. Each CDR3 is given with its conserved first and last residue. D genes are given only for firm matches. Clone size, where shown, is once, few, many, or a class for clones that have expanded.

clone_size: .
j_call: TRBJ1-4
d_call: .
v_call: TRBV19
cdr3_aa: CASSAWSTSEKLFF
cdr3_nt: TGTGCCAGTAGTGCGTGGTCAACCAGTGAAAAACTGTTTTTT

clone_size: .
j_call: TRBJ2-7
d_call: TRBD2
v_call: TRBV28
cdr3_aa: CASSRLAGGSYEQYF
cdr3_nt: TGTGCCAGCAGTCGACTAGCGGGAGGGTCCTACGAGCAGTACTTC

clone_size: .
j_call: TRBJ1-1
d_call: .
v_call: TRBV4-1
cdr3_aa: CASSIRTGNTEAFF
cdr3_nt: TGCGCCAGCAGCATCCGGACGGGAAACACTGAAGCTTTCTTT

clone_size: .
j_call: TRBJ1-1
d_call: TRBD1
v_call: TRBV11-2
cdr3_aa: CASSLLRGSNTEAFF
cdr3_nt: TGTGCCAGCAGCTTGCTCAGGGGGTCCAACACTGAAGCTTTCTTT

clone_size: .
j_call: TRBJ2-5
d_call: TRBD2
v_call: TRBV7-2
cdr3_aa: CASSEGTSGGETQYF
cdr3_nt: TGTGCCAGCAGTGAGGGGACTAGCGGGGGTGAGACCCAGTACTTC

clone_size: .
j_call: TRBJ1-5
d_call: .
v_call: TRBV5-6
cdr3_aa: CASSPARAANQPQHF
cdr3_nt: TGTGCCAGCAGCCCGGCTAGGGCCGCCAATCAGCCCCAGCATTTT

clone_size: once
j_call: TRBJ2-3
d_call: .
v_call: TRBV29-1
cdr3_aa: CSAPRAGNTDTQYF
cdr3_nt: TGCAGCGCCCCCAGGGCGGGGAACACAGATACGCAGTATTTT

clone_size: .
j_call: TRBJ1-5
d_call: TRBD1
v_call: TRBV19
cdr3_aa: CASSIDSGDRGRLYSNQPQHF
cdr3_nt: TGTGCCAGTAGTATAGATAGTGGGGACAGGGGGCGGTTGTATAGCAATCAGCCCCAGCATTTT

clone_size: .
j_call: TRBJ1-1
d_call: TRBD1
v_call: TRBV5-8
cdr3_aa: CASSLGRMGQENTEAFF
cdr3_nt: TGTGCCAGCAGCTTGGGGCGGATGGGACAGGAAAACACTGAAGCTTTCTTT

clone_size: .
j_call: TRBJ1-2
d_call: .
v_call: TRBV6-4
cdr3_aa: CASSEAEGYGYTF
cdr3_nt: TGTGCCAGCAGTGAAGCAGAAGGGTATGGCTACACCTTC

clone_size: .
j_call: TRBJ2-7
d_call: .
v_call: TRBV28
cdr3_aa: CASSFLRSSYEQYF
cdr3_nt: TGTGCCAGCAGTTTCTTAAGGAGCTCCTACGAGCAGTACTTC

clone_size: .
j_call: TRBJ1-5
d_call: .
v_call: TRBV7-2
cdr3_aa: CASSVIVSNQPQHF
cdr3_nt: TGTGCCAGCAGCGTCATTGTCAGCAATCAGCCCCAGCATTTT

clone_size: .
j_call: TRBJ1-2
d_call: .
v_call: TRBV15
cdr3_aa: CATSRDEGRGGYTF
cdr3_nt: TGTGCCACCAGCAGAGATGAAGGACGGGGTGGCTACACCTTC

clone_size: .
j_call: TRBJ1-1
d_call: .
v_call: TRBV11-2
cdr3_aa: CASSWVGRTEAFF
cdr3_nt: TGTGCCAGCAGCTGGGTAGGTCGGACTGAAGCTTTCTTT

clone_size: .
j_call: TRBJ1-4
d_call: .
v_call: TRBV4-2
cdr3_aa: CASSLRGKEATNEKLFF
cdr3_nt: TGTGCCAGCAGCTTGAGGGGGAAGGAGGCAACTAATGAAAAACTGTTTTTT

clone_size: .
j_call: TRBJ2-2
d_call: .
v_call: TRBV7-9
cdr3_aa: CASSPGVANTGELFF
cdr3_nt: TGTGCCAGCAGCCCAGGAGTGGCGAACACCGGGGAGCTGTTTTTT

clone_size: few
j_call: TRBJ2-7
d_call: TRBD1
v_call: TRBV2
cdr3_aa: CASTGQGLGEQYF
cdr3_nt: TGTGCCAGCACAGGACAGGGGCTGGGTGAGCAGTACTTC

clone_size: .
j_call: TRBJ2-7
d_call: .
v_call: TRBV4-1
cdr3_aa: CASSYGPLGAQYF
cdr3_nt: TGCGCCAGCAGCTACGGGCCCCTGGGGGCGCAGTACTTC

clone_size: .
j_call: TRBJ1-4
d_call: TRBD1
v_call: TRBV6-5
cdr3_aa: CASSYYRDSDNEKLFF
cdr3_nt: TGTGCCAGCAGTTACTACCGGGACAGTGATAATGAAAAACTGTTTTTT

clone_size: .
j_call: TRBJ1-2
d_call: .
v_call: TRBV28
cdr3_aa: CASSGPLTGYTF
cdr3_nt: TGTGCCAGCAGTGGCCCGTTGACTGGCTACACCTTC

clone_size: .
j_call: TRBJ1-1
d_call: .
v_call: TRBV6-5
cdr3_aa: CATGDTLNTEAFF
cdr3_nt: TGTGCCACCGGGGACACCCTGAACACTGAAGCTTTCTTC

clone_size: .
j_call: TRBJ1-2
d_call: .
v_call: TRBV28
cdr3_aa: CASSPTILSYGYTF
cdr3_nt: TGTGCCAGCAGTCCAACCATACTCTCCTATGGCTACACCTTC

clone_size: .
j_call: TRBJ2-7
d_call: .
v_call: TRBV4-2
cdr3_aa: CASSQDRQDRSYEQYF
cdr3_nt: TGTGCCAGCAGCCAAGATAGACAGGACCGCTCCTACGAGCAGTACTTC

clone_size: .
j_call: TRBJ2-2
d_call: .
v_call: TRBV18
cdr3_aa: CASSQGSGGELFF
cdr3_nt: TGTGCCAGCTCACAGGGATCCGGCGGGGAGCTGTTTTTT

clone_size: .
j_call: TRBJ2-7
d_call: .
v_call: TRBV5-4
cdr3_aa: CASSSGLSGYEQYF
cdr3_nt: TGTGCCAGCAGCTCCGGACTTAGCGGATACGAGCAGTACTTC

clone_size: .
j_call: TRBJ2-3
d_call: TRBD2
v_call: TRBV6-4
cdr3_aa: CASSESGGGPPDTQYF
cdr3_nt: TGTGCCAGCAGTGAGAGCGGGGGGGGACCACCAGATACGCAGTATTTT

clone_size: .
j_call: TRBJ2-1
d_call: .
v_call: TRBV25-1
cdr3_aa: CASSDPARNPYNEQFF
cdr3_nt: TGTGCCAGCAGTGATCCCGCTCGAAACCCCTACAATGAGCAGTTCTTC

clone_size: .
j_call: TRBJ2-3
d_call: .
v_call: TRBV30
cdr3_aa: CAWSGRGAQYF
cdr3_nt: TGTGCCTGGAGTGGGAGAGGAGCGCAGTATTTT

clone_size: .
j_call: TRBJ2-6
d_call: .
v_call: TRBV30
cdr3_aa: CAWSRFGANVLTF
cdr3_nt: TGTGCCTGGTCGAGGTTTGGGGCCAACGTCCTGACTTTC

clone_size: .
j_call: TRBJ2-5
d_call: .
v_call: TRBV14
cdr3_aa: CASSQSHGMTQYF
cdr3_nt: TGTGCCAGCAGCCAGTCTCATGGGATGACCCAGTACTTC

clone_size: .
j_call: TRBJ2-6
d_call: .
v_call: TRBV2
cdr3_aa: CASRPEGSGANVLTF
cdr3_nt: TGTGCCAGCAGGCCCGAGGGATCTGGGGCCAACGTCCTGACTTTC

clone_size: .
j_call: TRBJ1-1
d_call: .
v_call: TRBV19
cdr3_aa: CASSIGGTKNTEAFF
cdr3_nt: TGTGCCAGTAGTATAGGCGGGACAAAGAACACTGAAGCTTTCTTT

clone_size: once
j_call: TRBJ2-7
d_call: .
v_call: TRBV10-1
cdr3_aa: CAKGPFLGRYEQYF
cdr3_nt: TGCGCCAAAGGTCCGTTTCTAGGGCGATACGAGCAGTACTTC

clone_size: .
j_call: TRBJ1-5
d_call: TRBD1
v_call: TRBV30
cdr3_aa: CAWNSDRGPRQPQHF
cdr3_nt: TGTGCCTGGAACTCCGACAGGGGGCCGAGGCAGCCCCAGCATTTT

clone_size: .
j_call: TRBJ2-5
d_call: .
v_call: TRBV21-1
cdr3_aa: CASSKEKGDQETQYF
cdr3_nt: TGTGCCAGCAGCAAAGAGAAAGGGGACCAAGAGACCCAGTACTTC

clone_size: .
j_call: TRBJ2-7
d_call: .
v_call: TRBV4-2
cdr3_aa: CASSQDATRISNEQYF
cdr3_nt: TGTGCCAGCAGCCAAGATGCAACACGTATTTCCAACGAGCAGTACTTC

clone_size: .
j_call: TRBJ2-3
d_call: .
v_call: TRBV5-4
cdr3_aa: CASRGTTTDTQYF
cdr3_nt: TGTGCCAGCAGGGGGACGACCACAGATACGCAGTATTTT

clone_size: .
j_call: TRBJ2-7
d_call: TRBD1
v_call: TRBV6-5
cdr3_aa: CASRWNRDRGDEQYF
cdr3_nt: TGTGCCAGCAGATGGAACCGGGACAGGGGCGACGAGCAGTACTTC

clone_size: .
j_call: TRBJ2-7
d_call: TRBD1
v_call: TRBV19
cdr3_aa: CASSIGTALYEQYF
cdr3_nt: TGTGCCAGTAGTATCGGGACAGCCTTGTACGAGCAGTACTTC

clone_size: once
j_call: TRBJ2-1
d_call: .
v_call: TRBV5-1
cdr3_aa: CASKEGTEGFF
cdr3_nt: TGCGCCAGCAAAGAGGGGACGGAGGGGTTCTTC

clone_size: .
j_call: TRBJ2-7
d_call: .
v_call: TRBV30
cdr3_aa: CAWSVQREQYF
cdr3_nt: TGTGCCTGGAGTGTACAACGCGAGCAGTACTTC